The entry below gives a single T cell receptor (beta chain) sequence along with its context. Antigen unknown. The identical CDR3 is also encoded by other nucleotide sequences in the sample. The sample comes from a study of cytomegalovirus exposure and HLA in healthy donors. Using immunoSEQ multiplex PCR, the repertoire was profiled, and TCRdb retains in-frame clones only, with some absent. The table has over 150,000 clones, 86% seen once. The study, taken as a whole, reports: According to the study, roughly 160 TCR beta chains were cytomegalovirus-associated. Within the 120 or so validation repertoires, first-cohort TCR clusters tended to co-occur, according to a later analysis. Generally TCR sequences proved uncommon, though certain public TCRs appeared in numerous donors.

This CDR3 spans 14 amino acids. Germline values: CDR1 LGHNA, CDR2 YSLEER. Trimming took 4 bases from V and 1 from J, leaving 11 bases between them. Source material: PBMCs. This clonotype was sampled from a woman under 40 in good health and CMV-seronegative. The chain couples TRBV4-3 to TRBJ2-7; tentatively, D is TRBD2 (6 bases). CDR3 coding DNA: TGCGCCAGCAGCCCCCGAGCGGGTTCCTACGAGCAGTACTTC. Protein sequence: CASSPRAGSYEQYF.